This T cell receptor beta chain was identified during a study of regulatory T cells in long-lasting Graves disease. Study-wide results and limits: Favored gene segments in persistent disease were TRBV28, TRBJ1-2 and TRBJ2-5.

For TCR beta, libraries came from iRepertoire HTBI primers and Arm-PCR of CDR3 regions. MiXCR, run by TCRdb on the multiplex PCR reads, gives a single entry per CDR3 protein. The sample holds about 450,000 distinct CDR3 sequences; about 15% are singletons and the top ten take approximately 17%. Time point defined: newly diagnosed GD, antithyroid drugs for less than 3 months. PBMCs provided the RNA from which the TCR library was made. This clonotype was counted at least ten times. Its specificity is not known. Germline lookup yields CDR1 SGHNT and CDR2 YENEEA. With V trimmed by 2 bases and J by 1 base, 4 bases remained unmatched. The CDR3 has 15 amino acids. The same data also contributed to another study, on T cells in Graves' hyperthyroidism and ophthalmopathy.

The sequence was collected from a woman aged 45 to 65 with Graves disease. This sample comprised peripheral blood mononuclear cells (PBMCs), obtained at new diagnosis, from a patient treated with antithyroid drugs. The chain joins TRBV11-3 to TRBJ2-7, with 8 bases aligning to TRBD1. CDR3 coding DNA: TGTGCCAGCAGCTTACGGACAGGGCTTTCCTACGAGCAGTACTTC. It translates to CASSLRTGLSYEQYF. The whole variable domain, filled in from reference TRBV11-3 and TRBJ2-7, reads EAGVVQSPRYKIIEKKQPVAFWCNPISGHNTLYWYLQNLGQGPELLIRYENEEAVDDSQLPKDRFSAERLKGVDSTLKIQPAELGDSAVYLCASSLRTGLSYEQYFGPGTRLTVT.